The clone carrying this TCR beta chain showed up just once. Looked up from germline, CDR1 is SGHTA and CDR2 is FQGNSA. This CDR3 has 15 residues. V was pared by 4 bases and J by 9 bases, with 7 bases of the junction left unmatched. These data are taken from a study of blood T cell repertoires in COVID-19. Study in general: Samples taken during acute and convalescent COVID-19 were collected in the United States, Italy and Spain.

The authors' processing: Reference gene primers were amplified, and this amplification served to estimate nucleated cell counts. Here immunoSEQ multiplex PCR was the method, and the copy in TCRdb shows in-frame clones only, minus some. V and J calls and clone size are as listed in that table; D and trimming were resolved from the DNA. The table lists roughly 90,000 clones, approximately 86% of them singletons. The J gene is TRBJ1-6, the V gene TRBV7-2; 9 bases are a match to TRBD1. Sample: peripheral blood. The receptor comes from a man in his forties with acute or convalescent COVID-19. The CDR3 protein is CASSSRDRVISPLHF. CDR3 nucleotide sequence: TGTGCCAGCAGCTCCCGGGACAGGGTGATTTCACCCCTCCACTTT.